This T cell receptor (beta chain) was retrieved from a study of blood T cell repertoires in COVID-19 (dated by TCRdb to 2018 to 2021). Study-level background: Samples from collaborators originated in the United States, Italy and Spain and spanned both the acute and convalescent phases of COVID-19. The prospective study material was composed of cDNA or gDNA derived from T cells, B-cell-depleted T cells, or PBMCs. Deeply sampled blood TCRbeta repertoires from subjects exposed to, actively infected with, or recovered from COVID-19 were included in the dataset. A freely available public database, intended as a resource for researchers studying the immune response to SARS-CoV-2, is where the repertoires were released. Samples were obtained from the ongoing ImmuneRACE study (first 160 participants) and from 1,254 subjects provided by 6 global collaborators. Sample metadata almost always included a de-identified subject ID, COVID-19 status, age in years and sex. Where available, HLA class I and class II types were taken from metadata supplied by the sample provider and were not determined by assay-based typing. Findings and caveats that apply to the study as a whole: How much clinical and demographic metadata was included differed by source and by participant, and the metadata was provided uncurated.

Each collaborating institution followed its own protocols to collect whole blood in K2EDTA tubes. Collaborator samples were shipped for TCRbeta analysis as frozen whole blood, isolated PBMCs, or DNA extracted from either sample type. A note on this clone: Its recognized antigen is unknown. Base qualities are not recorded, but no much larger clone differs from it by a single base.

The CDR3 contains 12 residues, cysteine and phenylalanine counted. The retained sequence is limited to the CDR3, 36 bases, with the frame set at the first base. V and J lose 5 bases and 0 bases, and a span of 5 bases separates them. Looking up the germline V gene yields CDR1 SGHTA and CDR2 FQGNSA. The immunoSEQ Assay, a bias-controlled multiplex PCR, was used to amplify TCRbeta CDR3 regions from genomic DNA. From the authors' description of their analysis: Within the assay, amplification of reference gene primers was used to estimate how many nucleated cells each sample contained. To quantify the absolute abundance of each unique TCRbeta CDR3 rearrangement, sequence reads were collapsed and filtered. Productive Simpson clonality was computed per sample as the square root of Simpson's diversity index over productive rearrangements. Drawn from immuneACCESS, this table holds only the in-frame rearrangements with V and J called that TCRdb kept. Clones are partly lost; checked studies trace under half to an unresolved V gene and leave the rest unexplained. The V and J calls and clone size are taken from that table; D and trimming were inferred from the DNA. Here the sample has roughly 230,000 clones; approximately 80% occur a single time. Approximately 7% of the sample lies in the top ten.

The TCR was taken from a woman between 50 and 59 years old with acute or convalescent COVID-19. The material sequenced was peripheral blood. This chain is built from TRBV7-2 and TRBJ2-7, with the identity of the D gene unclear. The CDR3 region has the sequence CASSPVSYEQYF. The DNA reads as follows: TGTGCCAGCAGCCCCGTCTCCTACGAGCAGTACTTC.